The 8 T cell receptor beta chains given below trace back to one sample, sequenced in a study of cytomegalovirus exposure and HLA in healthy donors. The method was immunoSEQ multiplex PCR; TCRdb's version includes in-frame clones alone and lacks a portion of them. The table shows some 200,000 clones, with 84% occurring only once. Sequenced sample: PBMCs. The receptors here all came from a woman aged 25 to 39 in good health and CMV-seropositive.

The rearrangement uses TRBV6-5 and TRBJ2-3; 9 bases align to TRBD2. CDR1 is MNHEY, CDR2 SVGAGI, per germline. V gave up 5 bases and J gave up 1 base; unmatched junction bases: 4. This CDR3 is 15 amino acids long. The DNA for the CDR3 is TGTGCCAGCAGTCGCCGGACTAGCGGCACAGATACGCAGTATTTT. It encodes CASSRRTSGTDTQYF.

This clone has just a few counts. The chain uses TRBV7-8 and TRBJ2-5; possible D gene TRBD1, 5 bases. Germline lookup yields CDR1 SGHVS and CDR2 FQNEAQ. The length of the CDR3 is 13 residues. V lost 5 bases, J lost 1 base, and 8 bases lay in between. CDR3 sequence reads: CASSQGPQETQYF. The CDR3 DNA is TGTGCCAGCAGCCAGGGCCCCCAAGAGACCCAGTACTTC. Supplemented by reference TRBV7-8 and TRBJ2-5, the full variable domain reads GAGVSQSPRYKVAKRGQDVALRCDPISGHVSLFWYQQALGQGPEFLTYFQNEAQLDKSGLPSDRFFAERPEGSVSTLKIQRTQQEDSAVYLCASSQGPQETQYFGPGTRLLVL.

The CDR3 DNA sequence: TGTGCCAGCTCACCACGGGGCATTCAAACTGGAAACACCATATATTTT. Translated: CASSPRGIQTGNTIYF. V gene TRBV18 combines with J gene TRBJ1-3; maybe TRBD1 (5 bases). The CDR3 spans 16 residues. Germline V gene lookup returns CDR1 KGHSH and CDR2 LQKENI. V was pared by 1 base and J by 2 bases, with 12 bases between.

The V gene is TRBV11-2, the J gene TRBJ1-2; D remains unclear. Germline loops: CDR1 SGHAT, CDR2 FQNNGV. The length of the CDR3 is 14 residues. Trimming removed 0 bases at V and 6 bases at J, with 11 bases between. In DNA form, the CDR3 reads TGTGCCAGCAGCTTAGATCCCGGGGTCGATGGCTACACCTTC. This translates into CASSLDPGVDGYTF. The whole variable domain, filled in from reference TRBV11-2 and TRBJ1-2, reads EAGVAQSPRYKIIEKRQSVAFWCNPISGHATLYWYQQILGQGPKLLIQFQNNGVVDDSQLPKDRFSAERLKGVDSTLKIQPAKLEDSAVYLCASSLDPGVDGYTFGSGTRLTVV.

This chain connects TRBV15 to TRBJ2-7; the D is unclear. The germline V and J ends were trimmed by 0 bases and 2 bases, with 11 bases remaining between them. The CDR3 has 15 residues. From germline, CDR1 is LNHNV and CDR2 YYDKDF (reference sequence). The CDR3 reads CATSRDPLGTYEQYF. CDR3 DNA sequence: TGTGCCACCAGCAGAGACCCTCTTGGCACCTACGAGCAGTACTTC.

This clone has just a few counts. V gene TRBV5-1 combines with J gene TRBJ1-3; the match to TRBD1 covers 8 bases. The CDR3 contains 17 residues. The V gene end was trimmed by 0 bases and the J gene end by 0 bases; junction bases not matched to a gene: 5. The germline V gene has CDR1 SGHRS and CDR2 YFSETQ. The CDR3 is CASSLEGTGASGNTIYF. CDR3 coding DNA: TGCGCCAGCAGCTTGGAGGGGACAGGCGCCTCTGGAAACACCATATATTTT.

The genes are TRBV6-1 and TRBJ2-7, with D possibly TRBD1 on 6 matching bases. The CDR3 length is 15 residues. Germline V gene lookup returns CDR1 MNHNS and CDR2 SASEGT. V lost 8 bases and J lost 3, with 20 bases in between. Written as DNA, the CDR3 is TGTGCCAGCGCCGATCGAGGACAGATAAACTACGAGCAGTACTTC. It specifies CASADRGQINYEQYF.

This chain links TRBV5-1 with TRBJ2-7; D is possibly TRBD1 (8 bases). Deletions cut 3 bases from V and 6 bases from J, with 34 bases between. The length of the CDR3 is 20 residues. CDR1 and CDR2 from the germline V gene are SGHRS and YFSETQ. For the CDR3, the DNA is TGCGCCAGCAGCTGGGAGGGTCATCCGGACAGGGCACTTCCCTGGGGCGAGCAGTACTTC. Its translation: CASSWEGHPDRALPWGEQYF. Together with reference TRBV5-1 and TRBJ2-7, the CDR3 gives the full variable domain: KAGVTQTPRYLIKTRGQQVTLSCSPISGHRSVSWYQQTPGQGLQFLFEYFSETQRNKGNFPGRFSGRQFSNSRSEMNVSTLELGDSALYLCASSWEGHPDRALPWGEQYFGPGTRLTVT.